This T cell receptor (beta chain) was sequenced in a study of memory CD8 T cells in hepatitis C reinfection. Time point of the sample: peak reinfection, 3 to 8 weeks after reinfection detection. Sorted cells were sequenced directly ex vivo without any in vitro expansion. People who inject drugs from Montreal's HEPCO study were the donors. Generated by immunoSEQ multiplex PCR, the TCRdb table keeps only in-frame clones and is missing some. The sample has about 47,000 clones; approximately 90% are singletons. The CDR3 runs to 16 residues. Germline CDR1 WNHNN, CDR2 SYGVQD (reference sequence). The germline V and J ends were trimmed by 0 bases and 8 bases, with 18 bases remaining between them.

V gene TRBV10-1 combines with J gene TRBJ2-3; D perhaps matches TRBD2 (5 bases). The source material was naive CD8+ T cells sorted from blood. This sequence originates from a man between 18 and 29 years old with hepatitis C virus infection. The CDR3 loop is CASSESVGVYQSTQYF. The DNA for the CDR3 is TGCGCCAGCAGTGAGTCGGTCGGGGTCTACCAGAGTACGCAGTATTTT.